This entry describes one T cell receptor beta chain. Its antigen is not identified. TCRdb ran MiXCR on the reads and lists one entry per CDR3 protein. The data hold around 530,000 distinct CDR3 sequences, with around a quarter observed a single time. The CDR3 consists of 17 residues. The ends were cut back, 3 bases at V and 2 bases at J, with 16 bases in the middle. This sample is part of a study of T cell repertoires in cytomegalovirus infection. The study's findings and limits: Clonotypes of TCR beta that were HLA-C-restricted and CMV-specific dominated the ex vivo response.

The source material was PBMCs. The chain employs TRBV12-3 or TRBV12-4 and TRBJ2-2, with D unresolved. This clonotype was sampled from a human donor in good health (CMV status not recorded). Some clones in this sample may be carry-over from other donors' samples. The DNA for the CDR3 is TGTGCCAGCAGTTTTAGTAACACGTGGGATAACACCGGGGAGCTGTTTTTT. This gives the protein CASSFSNTWDNTGELFF.